This is a list of T cell receptor beta chains from one sample in a study of human T cells and chemical hapten exposure. TCRdb re-analysed the RACE reads in MiXCR, keeping a single row per CDR3 protein. The sample has about 47,000 distinct CDR3 sequences, 3.7% seen once; the top ten hold about 6%. The source material was whole blood. Receptors originate from a human donor in good health. Some clones in this sample may be carry-over from other donors' samples. CDR3s include the opening cysteine and the closing phenylalanine or tryptophan. The D gene is left open where the match is weak. Expanded clones get a size class; other rows say once, few or many, or leave the size out.

d_call: -; v_call: TRBV16; cdr3_length: 19; clone_size: many; j_call: TRBJ2-3; cdr3_nt: TGTGCCAGCAGCCAAAAAAGGGCAGCAGACTCCCTCAGGACAGATACGCAGTATTTT; cdr3_aa: CASSQKRAADSLRTDTQYF
d_call: -; v_call: TRBV29-1; cdr3_length: 14; clone_size: many; j_call: TRBJ1-4; cdr3_nt: TGCAGCGTTCTACCCGTTTGGGGCGACGAAAAACTGTTTTTT; cdr3_aa: CSVLPVWGDEKLFF
d_call: -; v_call: TRBV6-2/TRBV6-3; cdr3_length: 14; clone_size: -; j_call: TRBJ2-1; cdr3_nt: TGTGCCAGCAGTTACCCCGGCCGGGGGAATGAGCAGTTCTTC; cdr3_aa: CASSYPGRGNEQFF
d_call: -; v_call: TRBV9; cdr3_length: 11; clone_size: many; j_call: TRBJ2-7; cdr3_nt: TGTGCCAGCAGCGTAGGTCACGAGCAGTACTTC; cdr3_aa: CASSVGHEQYF
d_call: -; v_call: TRBV13; cdr3_length: 15; clone_size: many; j_call: TRBJ2-5; cdr3_nt: TGTGCCAGCAGCTTAGCGGAAGAGTACCAAGAGACCCAGTACTTC; cdr3_aa: CASSLAEEYQETQYF
d_call: -; v_call: TRBV19; cdr3_length: 16; clone_size: few; j_call: TRBJ1-2; cdr3_nt: TGTGCCAGTAGTCTGACGGCCAGCACCGTGGTGTATGGCTACACCTTC; cdr3_aa: CASSLTASTVVYGYTF
d_call: TRBD1; v_call: TRBV27; cdr3_length: 18; clone_size: many; j_call: TRBJ2-5; cdr3_nt: TGTGCCAGCAGTTTAGGGGCGACAGGGGAATGGGCCCAAGAGACCCAGTACTTC; cdr3_aa: CASSLGATGEWAQETQYF
d_call: TRBD2; v_call: TRBV5-1; cdr3_length: 15; clone_size: many; j_call: TRBJ2-1; cdr3_nt: TGCGCCAGCAGCCAGCGGACACTAGGCGGGGGTGAGCAGTTCTTC; cdr3_aa: CASSQRTLGGGEQFF
d_call: -; v_call: TRBV12-3/TRBV12-4; cdr3_length: 15; clone_size: many; j_call: TRBJ2-4; cdr3_nt: TGTGCCAGCAGCTCGACAGGACTAGCCAAAAACATTCAGTACTTC; cdr3_aa: CASSSTGLAKNIQYF
d_call: TRBD1; v_call: TRBV27; cdr3_length: 19; clone_size: many; j_call: TRBJ2-6; cdr3_nt: TGTGCCAGCAGTTTATGGACAGGGGGTGCTCCCCCTGGGGCCAACGTCCTGACTTTC; cdr3_aa: CASSLWTGGAPPGANVLTF
d_call: -; v_call: TRBV4-2; cdr3_length: 12; clone_size: many; j_call: TRBJ1-4; cdr3_nt: TGTGCCAGCAGCCACCTTAATGAAAAACTGTTTTTT; cdr3_aa: CASSHLNEKLFF
d_call: TRBD1; v_call: TRBV24-1; cdr3_length: 14; clone_size: -; j_call: TRBJ2-3; cdr3_nt: TGTGCCACCAGTGATAGCCAGGGGGCAGATACGCAGTATTTT; cdr3_aa: CATSDSQGADTQYF
d_call: TRBD2; v_call: TRBV7-2; cdr3_length: 18; clone_size: many; j_call: TRBJ2-1; cdr3_nt: TGTGCCAGCAGCTTTGAGACTAGCGGGGGAGGGTCCTACAATGAGCAGTTCTTC; cdr3_aa: CASSFETSGGGSYNEQFF
d_call: -; v_call: TRBV11-2; cdr3_length: 15; clone_size: many; j_call: TRBJ2-4; cdr3_nt: TGTGCCAGCAGCTTAGTGCGAGGGTCCAAAAACATTCAGTACTTC; cdr3_aa: CASSLVRGSKNIQYF
d_call: -; v_call: TRBV12-3/TRBV12-4; cdr3_length: 17; clone_size: many; j_call: TRBJ2-1; cdr3_nt: TGTGCCAGCAGCCCTTCGAAGGGGTTGGGGTCCTACAATGAGCAGTTCTTC; cdr3_aa: CASSPSKGLGSYNEQFF
d_call: -; v_call: TRBV11-2; cdr3_length: 12; clone_size: many; j_call: TRBJ2-3; cdr3_nt: TGTGCCAGCTGGGGGGTCCGGGATACGCAGTATTTT; cdr3_aa: CASWGVRDTQYF
d_call: TRBD1; v_call: TRBV28; cdr3_length: 17; clone_size: few; j_call: TRBJ2-3; cdr3_nt: TGTGCCAGCAGTCCCCCCCCGGGACAGGGGAGCACAGATACGCAGTATTTT; cdr3_aa: CASSPPPGQGSTDTQYF
d_call: -; v_call: TRBV5-6; cdr3_length: 15; clone_size: -; j_call: TRBJ2-3; cdr3_nt: TGTGCCAGCAGCTTGAGAGGCAAGCGCACAGATACGCAGTATTTT; cdr3_aa: CASSLRGKRTDTQYF
d_call: -; v_call: TRBV28; cdr3_length: 14; clone_size: many; j_call: TRBJ1-4; cdr3_nt: TGTGCCAGCAGTCCCTTCGGCCGGCCGGAAAAACTGTTTTTT; cdr3_aa: CASSPFGRPEKLFF
d_call: TRBD2; v_call: TRBV24-1; cdr3_length: 18; clone_size: many; j_call: TRBJ2-3; cdr3_nt: TGTGCCACCAGTGATTTGCCAGGGACTAGCGGGCCGACAGATACGCAGTATTTT; cdr3_aa: CATSDLPGTSGPTDTQYF
d_call: -; v_call: TRBV12-3/TRBV12-4; cdr3_length: 14; clone_size: many; j_call: TRBJ2-7; cdr3_nt: TGTGCCAGCAGTCCCCGACGGGGCTCCTACGAGCAGTACTTC; cdr3_aa: CASSPRRGSYEQYF
d_call: TRBD1; v_call: TRBV24-1; cdr3_length: 17; clone_size: medium-sized; j_call: TRBJ2-2; cdr3_nt: TGTGCCACCCAGCCTCCCCCGGGACAGGATAACACCGGGGAGCTGTTTTTT; cdr3_aa: CATQPPPGQDNTGELFF